The clone carrying this TCR beta chain has a count of ten or more. TCRdb re-analysed the 5' RACE reads in MiXCR, keeping a single row per CDR3 protein. This table holds some 62,000 distinct CDR3 sequences, around a fifth found once. This CDR3 is built from 13 residues. CDR1 and CDR2 (germline): KGHDR, SFDVKD. The V end lost 8 bases, the J end lost 4 bases, and 12 bases lay between the germline ends. This TCR was sampled from a female donor with breast cancer. The gene calls are TRBV24-1 and TRBJ2-3, with a weak D call TRBD2 (5 bases). Sequenced: memory CD4+ T cells sorted from a lymph node. Subset given: memory CD4+ T cells, CD4+CD45RO+CD25-. The CDR3 DNA reads as TGTGCCACCAAGGGAGCCCCTCCAGATACGCAGTATTTT. Its translation: CATKGAPPDTQYF.